The rows below give T cell receptor beta chains drawn from one sample of a study of chemoradiotherapy in HPV16-positive cancers. Produced via immunoSEQ multiplex PCR; TCRdb's table is partial and in-frame only. This repertoire shows 9,500 to 15,000 clones, about 65% found once; its top ten account for 16%. The biological material was taken from a patient who underwent chemoradiotherapy. Every receptor here comes from a human donor with HPV-associated anogenital cancer. Each CDR3 is given with its conserved first and last residue. The order of the fields is D gene, V gene, clone size, J gene, CDR3 protein, CDR3 DNA. A D gene is named only where the DNA matches it firmly. Where a row states a size, it is once, few, many or the class of an expanded clone; other rows omit it.

NA	TRBV19	few	TRBJ2-1	CASSRAGGSNEQFF	TGTGCCAGTAGTAGGGCAGGGGGGAGTAATGAGCAGTTCTTC
NA	TRBV5-4	NA	TRBJ2-5	CASGIKETQYF	TGTGCCAGCGGTATAAAAGAGACCCAGTACTTC
NA	TRBV11-2	NA	TRBJ2-7	CASSRHYEQYF	TGTGCCAGCAGCCGCCACTACGAGCAGTACTTC
NA	TRBV7-2	NA	TRBJ2-7	CASSLVAGILNPYEQYF	TGTGCCAGCAGCTTAGTTGCGGGGATTCTCAACCCTTACGAGCAGTACTTC
NA	TRBV10-2	NA	TRBJ1-5	CASSEFDSDQPQHF	TGCGCCAGCAGTGAGTTCGACAGTGATCAGCCCCAGCATTTT
TRBD1	TRBV28	NA	TRBJ1-1	CASSPPGQGTGRRNTEAFF	TGTGCCAGCAGTCCTCCGGGACAAGGGACAGGGCGGAGGAACACTGAAGCTTTCTTT
NA	TRBV11-2	NA	TRBJ1-4	CASSFTTATNEKLFF	TGTGCCAGCAGCTTTACCACAGCAACTAATGAAAAACTGTTTTTT
TRBD2	TRBV2	NA	TRBJ2-2	CASSEIELAGAGELFF	TGTGCCAGCAGTGAAATCGAACTAGCGGGAGCCGGGGAGCTGTTTTTT
NA	TRBV14	NA	TRBJ1-1	CASSQGGRGSETEAFF	TGTGCCAGCAGCCAAGGGGGAAGGGGCTCGGAAACTGAAGCTTTCTTT
TRBD2	TRBV18	few	TRBJ2-2	CASSPPGLAGGWTGELFF	TGTGCCAGCTCACCACCGGGACTAGCGGGAGGTTGGACCGGGGAGCTGTTTTTT
TRBD2	TRBV5-5	NA	TRBJ2-1	CASSPVGSPRGGHNEQFF	TGTGCCAGCAGCCCTGTTGGGTCCCCCCGGGGGGGGCACAATGAGCAGTTCTTC
TRBD1	TRBV7-9	few	TRBJ1-1	CASSGDRGILNTEAFF	TGTGCCAGCAGCGGCGACAGGGGGATCTTGAACACTGAAGCTTTCTTT
TRBD2	TRBV5-1	NA	TRBJ2-2	CASRPGLAGAGELFF	TGCGCCAGCAGGCCGGGACTAGCGGGAGCCGGGGAGCTGTTTTTT
NA	TRBV6-4	NA	TRBJ1-2	CASSRGGARSGYTF	TGTGCCAGCAGTCGGGGGGGGGCGAGAAGTGGCTACACCTTC
NA	TRBV5-6	NA	TRBJ1-1	CASSMANTEAFF	TGTGCCAGCAGCATGGCGAACACTGAAGCTTTCTTT
NA	TRBV7-2	few	TRBJ2-1	CASSFRYEQFF	TGTGCCAGCAGTTTCAGGTATGAGCAGTTCTTC
NA	TRBV19	NA	TRBJ1-2	CASAKGGDFYTF	TGTGCCAGTGCAAAGGGGGGTGATTTCTACACCTTC
NA	TRBV2	NA	TRBJ1-4	CASSKGATNEKLFF	TGTGCCAGCTCGAAGGGTGCAACTAATGAAAAACTGTTTTTT
TRBD1	TRBV5-1	NA	TRBJ1-1	CASSGTGGRTEAFF	TGCGCCAGTAGCGGGACAGGGGGCAGGACTGAAGCTTTCTTT
TRBD1	TRBV5-6	NA	TRBJ2-1	CASSLGDRAYNEQFF	TGTGCCAGCAGCTTGGGGGACAGGGCCTACAATGAGCAGTTCTTC
NA	TRBV6-4	NA	TRBJ1-1	CATTGQHKNTEAFF	TGTGCCACCACCGGTCAGCATAAGAACACTGAAGCTTTCTTT
TRBD1	TRBV27	NA	TRBJ2-7	CASSLFGTGALSSYGQYF	TGTGCCAGCAGTTTATTCGGGACAGGGGCCCTTAGCTCCTACGGGCAGTACTTC
NA	TRBV2	NA	TRBJ1-6	CASSERMKGQSPLHF	TGTGCCAGCAGTGAAAGGATGAAGGGTCAGTCACCCCTCCACTTT
NA	TRBV28	NA	TRBJ1-5	CASSSPKGSKQPQHF	TGTGCCAGCAGTTCCCCCAAAGGCTCGAAACAGCCCCAGCATTTT
TRBD1	TRBV4-1	NA	TRBJ1-1	CASRPTGGNTEAFF	TGCGCCAGCAGGCCGACAGGGGGGAACACTGAAGCTTTCTTT
NA	TRBV6-5	NA	TRBJ1-1	CASSDGTGGEAFF	TGTGCCAGCAGTGACGGGACGGGCGGTGAAGCTTTCTTT
TRBD1	TRBV4-2	medium-sized	TRBJ2-7	CASSQDRDRGYEQYF	TGTGCCAGCAGCCAAGATAGAGACAGGGGCTACGAGCAGTACTTC
TRBD2	TRBV19	NA	TRBJ2-2	CASSIPRLTSGIGMELFF	TGTGCCAGTAGTATTCCCCGACTGACTAGCGGGATTGGCATGGAGCTGTTTTTT
NA	TRBV6-5	NA	TRBJ2-7	CASSSPTHKAYYEQYF	TGTGCCAGCAGTTCTCCGACGCACAAAGCGTACTACGAGCAGTACTTC
NA	TRBV15	NA	TRBJ1-4	CATSSLTGRRADEKLFF	TGTGCCACCAGCAGCCTTACCGGCCGGAGGGCGGATGAAAAACTGTTTTTT
NA	TRBV11-3	NA	TRBJ1-1	CASSLGGSATEAFF	TGTGCCAGCAGCTTAGGGGGGTCTGCCACTGAAGCTTTCTTT
NA	TRBV2	NA	TRBJ2-5	CASRKGHQETQYF	TGTGCCAGCAGAAAAGGCCACCAAGAGACCCAGTACTTC
NA	TRBV19	NA	TRBJ2-1	CASRGSSGANEQFF	TGTGCCTCCAGGGGCTCTAGCGGAGCCAATGAGCAGTTCTTC
NA	TRBV27	NA	TRBJ1-2	CASSLSIHGRGYTF	TGTGCCAGCAGTTTATCCATACATGGACGTGGCTACACCTTC
NA	TRBV28	NA	TRBJ1-5	CASRNFRGQGSQPQHF	TGTGCCAGCAGGAACTTCCGGGGGCAGGGAAGTCAGCCCCAGCATTTT
TRBD1	TRBV5-5	NA	TRBJ2-7	CASSWGQGAYEQYF	TGTGCCAGCAGCTGGGGACAGGGGGCCTACGAGCAGTACTTC
NA	TRBV19	NA	TRBJ1-6	CARGIGGSSYNSPLHF	TGTGCCAGGGGGATAGGGGGTAGCTCCTATAATTCACCCCTCCACTTT
TRBD2	TRBV7-2	NA	TRBJ2-1	CASSLEGTSGRFYNEQFF	TGTGCCAGCAGCTTAGAGGGGACTAGCGGGAGGTTTTACAATGAGCAGTTCTTC
NA	TRBV6-1	NA	TRBJ1-6	CASSTQGRSPLHF	TGTGCCAGCAGTACACAGGGTCGCTCACCCCTCCACTTT
NA	TRBV9	few	TRBJ2-6	CASSQGPLGANVLTF	TGTGCCAGCAGCCAGGGGCCTCTTGGGGCCAACGTCCTGACTTTC
TRBD2	TRBV7-9	once	TRBJ2-2	CASTILRGDTGELFF	TGTGCCAGCACCATTCTGCGGGGGGATACCGGGGAGCTGTTTTTT
NA	TRBV15	NA	TRBJ1-5	CATSLGQYSNQPQHF	TGTGCCACCAGCCTAGGACAGTATAGCAATCAGCCCCAGCATTTT
TRBD1	TRBV10-3	few	TRBJ2-3	CAIRGTGVRYTDTQYF	TGTGCCATCAGGGGGACAGGTGTACGTTACACAGATACGCAGTATTTT
NA	TRBV15	once	TRBJ1-4	CATSRNRATNEKLFF	TGTGCCACCAGCAGAAACAGAGCAACTAATGAAAAACTGTTTTTT
TRBD2	TRBV4-3	once	TRBJ2-2	CASSQGLAGSRFGAGELFF	TGCGCCAGCAGCCAAGGACTAGCGGGAAGTCGCTTTGGGGCCGGGGAGCTGTTTTTT
NA	TRBV5-6	NA	TRBJ2-3	CASSLYGATTGTDTQYF	TGTGCCAGCAGCTTGTATGGAGCTACAACTGGCACAGATACGCAGTATTTT
NA	TRBV19	NA	TRBJ1-1	CASSIGLWTEAFF	TGTGCCAGTAGTATAGGGCTTTGGACTGAAGCTTTCTTT
NA	TRBV19	NA	TRBJ2-1	CASSIYEVNEQFF	TGTGCCAGTAGTATTTATGAGGTCAATGAGCAGTTCTTC
NA	TRBV7-8	NA	TRBJ2-7	CASSPRGSYEQYF	TGTGCCAGCAGCCCGAGGGGGTCCTACGAGCAGTACTTC
NA	TRBV19	medium-sized	TRBJ2-1	CASSIDHGGSNDEQFF	TGTGCCAGTAGTATAGATCATGGGGGGAGTAACGATGAGCAGTTCTTC
NA	TRBV23-1	NA	TRBJ2-7	CASRPKFERPGYEQYF	TGCGCCAGCAGACCGAAATTCGAGAGACCGGGGTACGAGCAGTACTTC
NA	TRBV11-3	NA	TRBJ2-2	CASSLAGTGNTGELFF	TGTGCCAGCAGCTTAGCCGGGACTGGTAACACCGGGGAGCTGTTTTTT
NA	TRBV19	once	TRBJ2-7	CASSIVEGSGYEQYF	TGTGCCAGTAGTATAGTCGAGGGGTCGGGTTACGAGCAGTACTTC
NA	TRBV7-2	NA	TRBJ2-3	CASSLTGMPDTQYF	TGTGCCAGCAGCTTAACGGGGATGCCAGATACGCAGTATTTT
NA	TRBV11-2	few	TRBJ1-1	CASGTMNTEAFF	TGTGCCAGCGGAACCATGAACACTGAAGCTTTCTTT
TRBD1	TRBV5-1	NA	TRBJ2-3	CASSRGQGTDTQYF	TGCGCCAGCAGCAGAGGACAGGGCACAGATACGCAGTATTTT
TRBD2	TRBV5-1	NA	TRBJ2-2	CASGTSGGSNTGELFF	TGCGCCAGCGGGACTAGCGGGGGGTCGAACACCGGGGAGCTGTTTTTT
NA	TRBV6-4	NA	TRBJ2-1	CASSVRGGENEQFF	TGTGCCAGCAGTGTTAGGGGGGGGGAGAATGAGCAGTTCTTC
TRBD1	TRBV4-1	NA	TRBJ1-6	CASSQDSKEGAASPLHF	TGCGCCAGCAGCCAAGATAGTAAGGAGGGGGCTGCCTCACCCCTCCACTTT
TRBD2	TRBV6-1	NA	TRBJ2-5	CASSDGGAGETQYF	TGTGCCAGCAGCGACGGGGGGGCGGGGGAGACCCAGTACTTC